This T cell receptor (beta chain) was retrieved from a study of STAT5B mutations in CD4+ large granular lymphocyte leukemia. A remark on this clone: Antigen unknown.

Points from the study as a whole: Higher CD4+ than CD8+ T-LGLL clonality might reflect small sample size.

Here immunoSEQ multiplex PCR was the method, and the copy in TCRdb shows in-frame clones only, minus some. Of fewer than 50,000 clones in the sample, about 80% were seen once. CDR1 SGHTS and CDR2 YDEGEE come from the germline V gene. Unmatched junction bases numbered 5, after V lost 0 bases and J lost 5 bases. The CDR3 is 14 amino acids. The source material was CD4+ T cells from blood buffy coats. The source is a human donor in good health. V is TRBV5-8 and J is TRBJ2-7, with 7 positions matching TRBD1. In DNA, the CDR3 is TGTGCCAGCAGCTTGGGCAGGGGGAATAACGAGCAGTACTTC. It translates to CASSLGRGNNEQYF.